This TCR beta chain was recorded in a study of CD8 T cells in Susac syndrome. As for the study in general: Patients with Susac syndrome were, at the time of blood collection, therapy-naive, maintained on corticosteroids, or maintained on intravenous immunoglobulin alone.

The ends were cut back, 2 bases at V and 0 bases at J, with 8 bases in the middle. The CDR3 runs 14 residues. The germline CDR1 and CDR2 sequences are SEHNR and FQNEAQ (reference sequence). The RNA, about 0.5 to 1 ug, was put through reverse transcription using random hexamers. TCRdb reprocessed the immunoSEQ multiplex PCR reads with MiXCR, giving one entry per CDR3 protein. The table includes more than 150,000 distinct CDR3 sequences, approximately 95% detected once. This TCR derives from a human donor with Susac syndrome. The chain has TRBV7-9 and TRBJ2-7; D call uncertain. The sequencing sample was made of CD4+ T cells from PBMCs. CDR3 in amino acids: CASSLSAVSYEQYF. The CDR3 region has the DNA TGTGCCAGCAGCTTATCGGCAGTCTCCTACGAGCAGTACTTC.